Listed here are 22 T cell receptor beta chains from one sample, sequenced in a study of T cells after posttransplantation cyclophosphamide. The naive gate required viable CD3+CD4+ or CD3+CD8+ cells with CCR7+CD45RA+CD45RO-CD95-CD27+CD28+ phenotype. Libraries were prepared by immunoSEQ multiplex PCR; TCRdb keeps only in-frame clonotypes and omits some of them. The sample lists about 22,000 clones; less than 98% were seen once. Material: naive CD4+ T cells sorted from PBMCs. The origin of the receptors is a man aged 45 to 65 in good health, CMV-negative, and a related stem cell transplant donor.

Points on this clone: Mismatch with germline at one junction end may stem from a read error. Different DNA sequences within this sample yield the same CDR3. The J gene is TRBJ1-6, the V gene TRBV5-6; 9 positions match TRBD1. Germline V lookup: CDR1 SGHDT, CDR2 YYEEEE. This CDR3 has 17 residues. This chain's CDR3 is CASSNELDRGWNSPLHF. CDR3 coding DNA: TGTGCCAGCAGCAATGAACTGGACAGGGGATGGAATTCCCCCCTCCACTTT.

This sequence joins TRBV15 and TRBJ2-2; tentatively, D is TRBD2 (7 bases). This CDR3 has 16 residues. Germline lookup yields CDR1 LNHNV and CDR2 YYDKDF (reference sequence). Deletions cut 4 bases from V and 3 bases from J, with 15 bases between. The CDR3 bases are TGTGCCACCAGCACCGCGAGGGGGGGGGACACCGGGGAGCTGTTTTTT. Amino acid sequence: CATSTARGGDTGELFF.

The rearrangement joins TRBV15 to TRBJ1-2; a possible D gene is TRBD1 (6 bases). Trimming cost V 0 bases and J 3 bases, with 14 bases left between them. The CDR3 is 16 amino acids. From germline, CDR1 is LNHNV and CDR2 YYDKDF (reference sequence). The CDR3 sequence is CATSRDYGTTHYGYTF. CDR3 nucleotides: TGTGCCACCAGCAGAGATTACGGGACAACCCACTATGGCTACACCTTC.

The rearrangement links TRBV25-1 to TRBJ2-7; 9 bases agree with TRBD1. The germline V gene has CDR1 MGHDK and CDR2 SYGVNS. V gave up 6 bases and J gave up 2 bases; unmatched junction bases: 5. The CDR3 consists of 14 residues. CDR3 amino acids: CASSQGQGAYEQYF. Written as DNA, the CDR3 is TGTGCCAGCAGCCAGGGACAGGGCGCCTACGAGCAGTACTTC.

This clone was detected once. CDR3: CASRHTGGNEQFF. CDR3 DNA: TGTGCCAGCAGACACACGGGGGGAAATGAGCAGTTCTTC. This chain uses TRBV6-5 with TRBJ2-1; 7 bases are shared with TRBD2. The V and J ends lost 6 bases and 7 bases, in that order; junction bases with no gene match: 6. Looked up from germline, CDR1 is MNHEY and CDR2 is SVGAGI. This CDR3 contains 13 residues.

This chain joins TRBV15 and TRBJ2-7, with 7 bases matching TRBD1. The CDR3 is 12 amino acids. The germline V gene has CDR1 LNHNV and CDR2 YYDKDF (reference sequence). Trimming cost V 2 bases and J 10 bases; bases outside gene matches: 5. The CDR3 region is CATSRTRDRQYF. CDR3 sequence (DNA): TGTGCCACCAGCAGAACCCGGGACAGACAGTACTTC. The full variable domain, its missing parts supplied by reference TRBV15 and TRBJ2-7, is DAMVIQNPRYQVTQFGKPVTLSCSQTLNHNVMYWYQQKSSQAPKLLFHYYDKDFNNEADTPDNFQSRRPNTSFCFLDIRSPGLGDTAMYLCATSRTRDRQYFGPGTRLTVT.

The chain joins TRBV25-1 to TRBJ2-3; 16 nucleotides line up with TRBD2. This CDR3 comprises 17 residues. Germline assignment: CDR1 MGHDK and CDR2 SYGVNS. Trimming took 3 bases from V and 5 from J; bases not matched to a gene: 5. DNA of the CDR3: TGTGCCAGCAGTGAGGGGACTAGCGGGGGGGCGATAGATACGCAGTATTTT. Protein product: CASSEGTSGGAIDTQYF.

The CDR3 sequence is CASSPRDSPPGELFF. CDR3 bases: TGTGCCAGCTCTCCCCGGGACTCCCCCCCCGGGGAGCTGTTTTTT. This sequence joins TRBV7-3 and TRBJ2-2; perhaps TRBD2 as D (6 bases). V lost 8 bases and J 6 bases, leaving 19 bases between the germline ends. CDR3 length equals 15 residues. Germline lookup yields CDR1 SGHTA and CDR2 FQGTGA.

The rearrangement uses TRBV7-2 and TRBJ2-3; D is ambiguous. CDR3 length: 13 amino acids. The germline V gene has CDR1 SGHTA and CDR2 FQGNSA. The ends were cut back, 5 bases at V and 0 bases at J, with 6 bases in the middle. Here the CDR3 DNA reads TGTGCCAGCAGCCCTTCTAGCACAGATACGCAGTATTTT. As protein: CASSPSSTDTQYF.

In DNA, the CDR3 is TGTGCCAGCAGCCGGGACTTTAATCAGCCCCAGCATTTT. Translated, it gives CASSRDFNQPQHF. The chain uses TRBV7-9 and TRBJ1-5; maybe TRBD1 (5 bases). Trimming shortened V by 5 bases and J by 4 bases, and 9 bases separated the two germline ends. The germline CDR1 and CDR2 sequences are SEHNR and FQNEAQ (reference sequence). The CDR3 totals 13 residues. Together with reference TRBV7-9 and TRBJ1-5, the CDR3 gives the full variable domain: DTGVSQNPRHKITKRGQNVTFRCDPISEHNRLYWYRQTLGQGPEFLTYFQNEAQLEKSRLLSDRFSAERPKGSFSTLEIQRTEQGDSAMYLCASSRDFNQPQHFGDGTRLSIL.

The chain is built from TRBV6-6 and TRBJ1-1; 7 bases are a match to TRBD1. Germline-derived CDR1 and CDR2 are MNHNY and SVGAGI (reference sequence). With 4 bases clipped from V and 5 bases from J, the junction kept 4 bases outside the gene matches. This CDR3 has 13 residues. The CDR3 region is CASSSTGVTEAFF. CDR3 sequence (DNA): TGTGCCAGCAGTTCTACAGGGGTGACTGAAGCTTTCTTT.

The rearrangement links TRBV7-6 to TRBJ2-1; 9 bases are shared with TRBD2. The CDR3 contains 16 residues. The junction had 6 bases not matched to a gene; V was cut back by 4 bases and J by 2 bases. CDR1 and CDR2 from the germline V gene are SGHVS and FNYEAQ. CDR3 sequence: CASSSLERGAYNEQFF. CDR3 in DNA: TGTGCCAGCAGCTCACTGGAGCGGGGGGCCTACAATGAGCAGTTCTTC.

In its sample, this clone was seen once. The chain couples TRBV19 to TRBJ1-5; TRBD1 aligns across 7 bases. The V segment lost 9 bases and the J segment 0 bases; nucleotides outside the gene matches: 11. The germline gives CDR1 LNHDA, CDR2 SQIVND (reference sequence). This CDR3 is 16 amino acids long. The CDR3 reads CASRQGGGNSNQPQHF. Here the CDR3 DNA reads TGTGCCAGCAGACAGGGCGGCGGCAATAGCAATCAGCCCCAGCATTTT.

CDR3: CASSITGTGSGANVLTF. The CDR3 region has the DNA TGTGCCAGCAGCATAACCGGGACTGGCTCTGGGGCCAACGTCCTGACTTTC. The chain carries TRBV11-2 and TRBJ2-6; D is perhaps TRBD2 (6 bases). V gave up 5 bases and J gave up 0 bases, with 14 bases separating them. CDR3 length equals 17 residues. Germline V gene data show CDR1 as SGHAT and CDR2 as FQNNGV.

The V call is TRBV5-1, the J call TRBJ1-3; a possible D gene is TRBD1 (6 bases). This CDR3 spans 15 amino acids. In germline, CDR1 is SGHRS, CDR2 YFSETQ. V lost 5 bases to trimming and J lost 3 bases, with 15 bases between them. The CDR3 region has the DNA TGCGCCAGCAGTAGCTTTGGGGGCGGTGGAAACACCATATATTTT. Protein sequence: CASSSFGGGGNTIYF.

The chain couples TRBV9 to TRBJ2-2; 7 bases map to TRBD1. The CDR3 is 16 amino acids. The germline CDR1 and CDR2 sequences are SGDLS and YYNGEE. V lost 3 bases to trimming and J lost 3 bases; unmatched junction nucleotides: 8. The CDR3 region has the DNA TGTGCCAGCAGCGCCAGAGACAGGGTTGACACCGGGGAGCTGTTTTTT. Its translation is CASSARDRVDTGELFF.

The CDR3, as DNA: TGCGCCAGCAGCCAAGCCTTCGTAAATCAGCCCCAGCATTTT. Its translation is CASSQAFVNQPQHF. The rearrangement uses TRBV4-3 and TRBJ1-5; D not certain. CDR3 length equals 14 residues. The V and J ends lost 1 base and 4 bases respectively, with 8 bases between them. Germline V CDR1 and CDR2: LGHNA, YSLEER.

The V gene is TRBV6-5, the J gene TRBJ2-1, with TRBD2 identical over 9 bases. CDR1 is MNHEY and CDR2 is SVGAGI in the germline V gene. The junction had 5 bases not matched to a gene; V was cut back by 6 bases and J by 2 bases. This CDR3 is built from 15 residues. The CDR3 loop is CASRGAGGPYNEQFF. The CDR3 bases are TGTGCCAGCAGAGGGGCGGGAGGGCCCTACAATGAGCAGTTCTTC.

The V call is TRBV9, the J call TRBJ2-7, with 7 bases fitting TRBD1. The V gene end was trimmed by 0 bases and the J gene end by 2 bases; junction bases not matched to a gene: 5. CDR1 SGDLS and CDR2 YYNGEE come from the germline V gene. This CDR3 region has 15 residues. For the CDR3, the DNA is TGTGCCAGCAGCGTAGGCAAGGACAGGACCTACGAGCAGTACTTC. It codes for CASSVGKDRTYEQYF. The full variable domain, completed using reference TRBV9 and TRBJ2-7, is DSGVTQTPKHLITATGQRVTLRCSPRSGDLSVYWYQQSLDQGLQFLIQYYNGEERAKGNILERFSAQQFPDLHSELNLSSLELGDSALYFCASSVGKDRTYEQYFGPGTRLTVT.

The chain combines TRBV18 with TRBJ1-6, with D unclear. The CDR3 length is 12 residues. The germline V gene has CDR1 KGHSH and CDR2 LQKENI. V lost 0 bases, J lost 14 bases, and 8 bases lay in between. The CDR3 loop is CASSPPVGALHF. CDR3 sequence (DNA): TGTGCCAGCTCACCACCGGTCGGTGCCCTCCACTTT.

This clone was counted once. The chain recombines TRBV11-2 with TRBJ2-7; perhaps TRBD1 as D (5 bases). Trimming stripped 6 bases from V and 2 bases from J, with 17 bases between. The CDR3 spans 15 residues. Germline CDR1 and CDR2: SGHAT and FQNNGV. The DNA of the CDR3 is TGTGCCAGCAGGAGACCCGGACAACTTCCCTACGAGCAGTACTTC. Translated: CASRRPGQLPYEQYF.

This chain uses TRBV9 with TRBJ2-1; no clear D. Germline V gene sequence: CDR1 SGDLS, CDR2 YYNGEE. This CDR3 is 12 amino acids long. The V end lost 2 bases, the J end lost 3 bases, and 3 bases lay between the germline ends. The CDR3 DNA reads as TGTGCCAGCAGCGTCGGCTACAATGAGCAGTTCTTC. Amino acid sequence: CASSVGYNEQFF.